Below, 27 T cell receptor beta chains from the same sample are listed, as sequenced in a study of cytotoxic CD8 clonotypes in ibrutinib-treated CLL. Sequencing used immunoSEQ multiplex PCR; TCRdb keeps in-frame clones, though not all of them. The data contain roughly 200,000 clones, 72% of them singletons. Specimen: PBMCs, collected after 24 months of ibrutinib treatment. These receptors all come from a human donor with chronic lymphocytic leukemia.

V and J are TRBV11-3 and TRBJ2-7; D not certain. Germline-derived CDR1 and CDR2 are SGHNT and YENEEA. This CDR3 contains 14 residues. Trimming cost V 0 bases and J 0 bases, with 6 bases left between them. The CDR3 nucleotides read TGTGCCAGCAGCTTAGATGGGCCCTCCTACGAGCAGTACTTC. This encodes CASSLDGPSYEQYF.

The rearrangement joins TRBV5-1 to TRBJ2-7; 8 bases are shared with TRBD2. CDR3 length: 14 amino acids. Germline-derived CDR1 and CDR2 are SGHRS and YFSETQ. V lost 4 bases, J lost 4 bases, and 7 bases stayed unmatched. The CDR3 spells CASSPSGRAYEQYF. CDR3 bases: TGCGCCAGCAGCCCAAGCGGGAGAGCTTACGAGCAGTACTTC.

The rearrangement uses TRBV14 and TRBJ1-1; 8 positions match TRBD1. Germline lookup yields CDR1 SGHDN and CDR2 FVKESK. The CDR3 covers 15 residues. The V segment lost 4 bases and the J segment 1 base; nucleotides outside the gene matches: 5. The CDR3 region has the DNA TGTGCCAGCAGCCCCTGGACAGGGACGAACACTGAAGCTTTCTTT. Protein: CASSPWTGTNTEAFF.

The rearrangement joins TRBV2 to TRBJ2-1, with D perhaps matching TRBD2 (5 bases). V lost 10 bases and J lost 8, with 15 bases in between. The CDR3 is made up of 12 amino acids. Germline V CDR1 and CDR2: SNHLY, FYNNEI. The CDR3 loop is CAIQAQRHEQFF. CDR3 sequence (DNA): TGTGCCATTCAAGCCCAGCGGCATGAGCAGTTCTTC.

The chain has TRBV5-1 and TRBJ1-2; D gene uncertain. Trimming stripped 0 bases from V and 4 bases from J, with 16 bases between. Germline V gene lookup returns CDR1 SGHRS and CDR2 YFSETQ. The CDR3 has 16 amino acids. The DNA for the CDR3 is TGCGCCAGCAGCTTGGAGCCGGGGAGGAATGTCTATGGCTACACCTTC. Residues: CASSLEPGRNVYGYTF.

The chain couples TRBV5-4 to TRBJ1-2; D remains unclear. There are 11 residues in the CDR3. Per germline, CDR1 SGHNT and CDR2 YYREEE (reference sequence). Trimming left V 0 bases short and J 13 bases short, with 10 bases between. This chain's CDR3 is CASSLGHEATF. The CDR3 DNA follows: TGTGCCAGCAGCTTGGGCCACGAGGCCACCTTC.

This chain uses TRBV29-1 with TRBJ2-7, with D possibly matching TRBD2 (6 bases). Trimming stripped 7 bases from V and 0 bases from J, with 19 bases between. The germline gives CDR1 SQVTM, CDR2 ANQGSEA. The CDR3 length is 15 residues. CDR3 sequence: CSAQTGATSSYEQYF. The CDR3, as DNA: TGCAGCGCCCAGACGGGAGCCACAAGCTCCTACGAGCAGTACTTC.

V gene TRBV15 combines with J gene TRBJ1-4; TRBD1 aligns across 7 bases. V shed 3 bases and J 8 bases; nucleotides not matched to a gene: 9. The V gene's germline CDR1 is LNHNV and CDR2 YYDKDF (reference sequence). The CDR3 has 15 amino acids. This chain's CDR3 is CATSRQRGRPEKLFF. DNA for the CDR3: TGTGCCACCAGCAGGCAGAGGGGGCGACCAGAAAAACTGTTTTTT.

The chain carries TRBV9 and TRBJ2-7, with D tentatively TRBD2 (6 bases). This CDR3 is built from 15 residues. The germline V gene has CDR1 SGDLS and CDR2 YYNGEE. Deletions cut 0 bases from V and 2 bases from J, with 12 bases between. The CDR3 DNA reads as TGTGCCAGCAGCGTAGCTGGGACTTCAACCTACGAGCAGTACTTC. As protein: CASSVAGTSTYEQYF.

Only a few counts were recorded for this clone. The gene calls are TRBV7-6 and TRBJ2-7; a possible D gene is TRBD1 (6 bases). Germline assignment: CDR1 SGHVS and CDR2 FNYEAQ. Trimming shortened V by 5 bases and J by 3 bases, and 11 bases separated the two germline ends. CDR3 length equals 13 residues. The DNA for the CDR3 is TGTGCCAGCAGCACGACACAGGGCTACGAGCAGTACTTC. It translates to CASSTTQGYEQYF.

The genes are TRBV9 and TRBJ2-7, with 10 bases matching TRBD2. The J segment lost 3 bases and the V segment lost 3 bases, leaving 6 bases of the junction unmatched. The CDR3 consists of 15 residues. Per germline, CDR1 SGDLS and CDR2 YYNGEE. The CDR3 DNA reads as TGTGCCAGCAGCGAGAGCGGGAGGGCCGACTACGAGCAGTACTTC. Protein product: CASSESGRADYEQYF. Full variable domain (remainder filled in from reference TRBV9 and TRBJ2-7): DSGVTQTPKHLITATGQRVTLRCSPRSGDLSVYWYQQSLDQGLQFLIQYYNGEERAKGNILERFSAQQFPDLHSELNLSSLELGDSALYFCASSESGRADYEQYFGPGTRLTVT.

This chain joins TRBV30 and TRBJ2-3, with TRBD2 as a possible D gene (6 bases). Germline V lookup: CDR1 GTSNPN, CDR2 SVGIG (reference sequence). V was clipped by 2 bases and J by 4 bases, with 19 bases between them. The CDR3 extends over 16 amino acids. CDR3 sequence reads: CAWSPRWAGSADTQYF. CDR3 sequence (DNA): TGTGCCTGGAGTCCCCGGTGGGCGGGATCGGCAGATACGCAGTATTTT. The variable domain in full, with the rest retrieved from reference TRBV30 and TRBJ2-3, is SQTIHQWPATLVQPVGSPLSLECTVEGTSNPNLYWYRQAAGRGLQLLFYSVGIGQISSEVPQNLSASRPQDRQFILSSKKLLLSDSGFYLCAWSPRWAGSADTQYFGPGTRLTVL.

The chain combines TRBV7-3 with TRBJ2-5; D is unclear. Trimming pared 3 bases from V and 1 base from J, leaving 6 bases between. Germline V CDR1 and CDR2: SGHTA, FQGTGA. The CDR3 length is 13 residues. CDR3 sequence: CASSFGSQETQYF. Here the CDR3 DNA reads TGTGCCAGCAGCTTTGGCAGCCAAGAGACCCAGTACTTC.

The V and J genes are TRBV19 and TRBJ2-1; maybe TRBD1 (5 bases). Germline loops: CDR1 LNHDA, CDR2 SQIVND (reference sequence). Trimming cost V 0 bases and J 8 bases, with 11 bases left between them. The CDR3 has 14 amino acids. This chain's CDR3 is CASSIEASRDEQFF. The CDR3 DNA sequence: TGTGCCAGTAGTATAGAGGCCAGCAGGGATGAGCAGTTCTTC.

CDR3 DNA sequence: TGTGCCAGCTCACCGGACAGGAACTATGGCTACACCTTC. Protein: CASSPDRNYGYTF. The chain combines TRBV18 with TRBJ1-2; 7 bases map to TRBD1. J lost 2 bases, V lost 3 bases, and 0 bases had no gene match. CDR1 is KGHSH, CDR2 LQKENI, per germline. The CDR3 consists of 13 residues. Based on the CDR3 plus reference TRBV18 and TRBJ1-2, the full variable domain is NAGVMQNPRHLVRRRGQEARLRCSPMKGHSHVYWYRQLPEEGLKFMVYLQKENIIDESGMPKERFSAEFPKEGPSILRIQQVVRGDSAAYFCASSPDRNYGYTFGSGTRLTVV.

This clone was recorded once. V gene TRBV30 combines with J gene TRBJ1-2; no clear D gene. Germline V CDR1 and CDR2: GTSNPN, SVGIG (reference sequence). V was trimmed by 0 bases and J by 4 bases, leaving 12 bases between them. CDR3 length equals 14 residues. The CDR3 DNA follows: TGTGCCTGGAGTGTGTCAGGCCAGATCTATGGCTACACCTTC. Protein sequence: CAWSVSGQIYGYTF.

This clone was seen only a few times. The rearrangement links TRBV5-4 to TRBJ1-2; D not resolved. V was trimmed by 0 bases and J by 0 bases, leaving 12 bases between them. The CDR3 is made up of 16 amino acids. CDR1 SGHNT and CDR2 YYREEE come from the germline V gene (reference sequence). The CDR3 nucleotides read TGTGCCAGCAGCTTGGTTCCGGGTTTAGCTAACTATGGCTACACCTTC. Amino acids: CASSLVPGLANYGYTF.

This chain joins TRBV4-3 and TRBJ2-1, with 10 bases matching TRBD2. J gave up 5 bases and V 4 bases, and 11 bases lay outside the gene matches. Per germline, CDR1 LGHNA and CDR2 YSLEER. CDR3 length equals 17 residues. The CDR3 protein is CASSLQGPSGSHNEQFF. The DNA for the CDR3 is TGCGCCAGCAGCCTTCAGGGACCTAGCGGGAGTCACAATGAGCAGTTCTTC.

The rearrangement links TRBV11-1 to TRBJ1-5; 8 nucleotides line up with TRBD1. Germline V gives CDR1 SGHAT, CDR2 FQDESV (reference sequence). The CDR3 covers 14 residues. The trim removed 5 bases at V and 3 bases at J, leaving 3 bases unmatched. CDR3 in DNA: TGTGCCAGCAGCCCACAGGGGGACAATCAGCCCCAGCATTTT. Encoded protein: CASSPQGDNQPQHF.

This chain joins TRBV4-3 and TRBJ2-7, with 9 bases identical to TRBD2. Trimming removed 0 bases from V and 3 bases from J; junction bases left unmatched: 9. CDR1 is LGHNA and CDR2 is YSLEER in the germline V gene. The CDR3 loop spans 17 amino acids. CDR3 bases: TGCGCCAGCAGCCAAGAACGGCTAGCGGGAAATTACTACGAGCAGTACTTC. Encoded protein: CASSQERLAGNYYEQYF.

The chain combines TRBV18 with TRBJ2-3; 7 bases match TRBD1. The CDR3 is made up of 15 amino acids. The ends lost 1 base at V and 3 bases at J; junction bases unmatched: 4. Germline CDR1 reads KGHSH; CDR2 reads LQKENI. CDR3 bases: TGTGCCAGCTCACCACGCCGACAGGGAACAGATACGCAGTATTTT. It specifies CASSPRRQGTDTQYF.

The rearrangement uses TRBV5-1 and TRBJ1-2, with D tentatively TRBD1 (5 bases). Germline V lookup: CDR1 SGHRS, CDR2 YFSETQ. The CDR3 covers 14 residues. V shed 5 bases and J shed 2 bases, with 13 bases lying between them. The CDR3 loop reads CASRDSWGNYGYTF. The CDR3 DNA reads as TGCGCCAGCAGAGACAGTTGGGGAAACTATGGCTACACCTTC.

This clone has only a few counts. The chain recombines TRBV9 with TRBJ2-2, with D unclear. Trimming took off 4 bases at V and 4 bases at J, with 8 bases between the two ends. Looked up from germline, CDR1 is SGDLS and CDR2 is YYNGEE. This CDR3 is 13 amino acids long. CDR3 loop: CASSSAFTGELFF. In nucleotides, the CDR3 is TGTGCCAGCAGCTCGGCCTTCACCGGGGAGCTGTTTTTT.

This clone was recorded a few times. This sequence joins TRBV7-8 and TRBJ2-7; D is uncertain. This CDR3 is built from 13 residues. Germline V gene sequence: CDR1 SGHVS, CDR2 FQNEAQ. V was clipped by 6 bases and J by 3 bases, with 12 bases between them. In DNA, the CDR3 is TGTGCCAGCAGTACTTATTTGAACTACGAGCAGTACTTC. Translated: CASSTYLNYEQYF.

The gene calls are TRBV12-5 and TRBJ2-4; 7 bases agree with TRBD1. CDR1 is LGHNT, CDR2 FRNRAP, per germline. This CDR3 comprises 15 residues. With V trimmed by 6 bases and J by 0 bases, 5 bases remained unmatched. CDR3 region: CASGSQGLAKNIQYF. In nucleotides, the CDR3 is TGTGCTAGTGGCTCACAGGGGTTAGCCAAAAACATTCAGTACTTC.

The rearrangement joins TRBV7-3 to TRBJ2-3, with D maybe TRBD2 (6 bases). This CDR3 contains 15 residues. V was pared by 5 bases and J by 2 bases, with 14 bases between. Germline V gene lookup returns CDR1 SGHTA and CDR2 FQGTGA. The CDR3 region is CASSPTRDSTDTQYF. The CDR3, as DNA: TGTGCCAGCAGCCCGACGCGGGACTCCACAGATACGCAGTATTTT.

The chain uses TRBV6-1 and TRBJ2-1; 8 nucleotides agree with TRBD2. CDR1 and CDR2 from the germline V gene are MNHNS and SASEGT. This CDR3 is 14 amino acids long. J gave up 3 bases and V 8 bases, and 6 bases lay outside the gene matches. CDR3 coding DNA: TGTGCCAGCGAGGGGGGACTAGGCTACAATGAGCAGTTCTTC. Its protein is CASEGGLGYNEQFF.